The next 9 T cell receptor beta chains were all read from a single sample in a study of T cells after yellow fever vaccination. TCRdb redid the calling of the 5' RACE reads with MiXCR, one entry per CDR3 protein. The sample gives 500,000 to 700,000 distinct CDR3 sequences, roughly 21% of which show up once; around 15% is in the top ten. The source material was PBMCs, sampled 15 days after the yellow fever booster vaccination. Source of these receptors: a man aged 25-45 years who received the YFV17D yellow fever vaccine.

This clonotype was counted a few times. This chain joins TRBV4-3 and TRBJ2-4; 7 bases line up with TRBD1. The trim removed 3 bases at V and 8 bases at J, leaving 19 bases unmatched. CDR1 and CDR2 from the germline V gene are LGHNA and YSLEER. CDR3 length: 18 residues. The CDR3: CASSQAKGTGARFDIQYF. In DNA, the CDR3 is TGCGCCAGCAGCCAGGCTAAGGGCACAGGGGCACGGTTTGACATTCAGTACTTC.

The V gene is TRBV6-5, the J gene TRBJ2-6; tentatively, D is TRBD2 (6 bases). Germline CDR1 MNHEY, CDR2 SVGAGI. V gave up 2 bases and J gave up 1 base, with 6 bases separating them. The CDR3 loop spans 15 amino acids. The CDR3 nucleotides are TGTGCCAGCAGTTACCGGGAGTCTGGGGCCAACGTCCTGACTTTC. It specifies CASSYRESGANVLTF.

This clonotype was seen more than once but under ten times. This chain uses TRBV30 with TRBJ2-5, with D perhaps given as TRBD1 or TRBD2 (5 bases each). The ends were cut back, 3 bases at V and 7 bases at J, with 12 bases in the middle. From germline, CDR1 is GTSNPN and CDR2 SVGIG (reference sequence). The length of the CDR3 is 12 residues. The CDR3 nucleotides are TGTGCCTGGAGCGGGACGGCCAGGACCCAGTACTTC. Its translation: CAWSGTARTQYF.

V is TRBV10-3 and J is TRBJ1-3; D is unresolved. The V gene lost 9 bases and the J gene lost 0 bases, with 12 bases spanning the gap. This CDR3 comprises 14 residues. Germline assignment: CDR1 ENHRY and CDR2 SYGVKD. The CDR3 DNA reads as TGTGCCATTTCCGACTCGAGCTCTGGAAACACCATATATTTT. It codes for CAISDSSSGNTIYF.

The chain employs TRBV7-2 and TRBJ2-2, with D uncertain. Germline-derived CDR1 and CDR2 are SGHTA and FQGNSA. This CDR3 spans 13 amino acids. Trimming left V 6 bases short and J 6 bases short, with 11 bases between. For the CDR3, the DNA is TGTGCCAGCAGTTACCCGCCTCCCGGGGAGCTGTTTTTT. Its protein product is CASSYPPPGELFF. The full variable domain, in which reference TRBV7-2 and TRBJ2-2 provide the parts outside the CDR3, is GAGVSQSPSNKVTEKGKDVELRCDPISGHTALYWYRQSLGQGLEFLIYFQGNSAPDKSGLPSDRFSAERTGGSVSTLTIQRTQQEDSAVYLCASSYPPPGELFFGEGSRLTVL.

The V and J genes are TRBV28 and TRBJ2-3, with D perhaps matching TRBD2 (6 bases). Per germline, CDR1 MDHEN and CDR2 SYDVKM. Trimming left V 7 bases short and J 5 bases short, with 19 bases between. CDR3 length equals 15 residues. The CDR3: CASTGHSRTKDTQYF. In DNA form, the CDR3 reads TGTGCCAGCACAGGACACTCTCGGACTAAAGATACGCAGTATTTT. Looking up the rest from reference TRBV28 and TRBJ2-3 gives the full variable domain: DVKVTQSSRYLVKRTGEKVFLECVQDMDHENMFWYRQDPGLGLRLIYFSYDVKMKEKGDIPEGYSVSREKKERFSLILESASTNQTSMYLCASTGHSRTKDTQYFGPGTRLTVL.

The rearrangement uses TRBV7-9 and TRBJ2-5, with D possibly matching TRBD1 (6 bases). V lost 0 bases and J lost 5, with 10 bases in between. The germline CDR1 and CDR2 sequences are SEHNR and FQNEAQ (reference sequence). This CDR3 region has 14 residues. The CDR3 bases are TGTGCCAGCAGCTTAGCGGACAGAGGGGAGACCCAGTACTTC. Translation gives CASSLADRGETQYF.

This sequence joins TRBV20-1 and TRBJ1-1; 9 bases fit TRBD1. This CDR3 comprises 14 residues. Germline V CDR1 and CDR2: DFQATT, SNEGSKA (reference sequence). J was trimmed by 1 base and V by 6 bases; bases with no gene match: 6. CDR3 protein: CSAQTGGRNTEAFF. Written as DNA, the CDR3 is TGCAGTGCCCAGACAGGGGGTAGGAACACTGAAGCTTTCTTT.

This chain connects TRBV5-1 to TRBJ1-1, with 8 bases lining up with TRBD1. The CDR3 runs 14 residues. Germline V CDR1 and CDR2: SGHRS, YFSETQ. J lost 6 bases, V lost 4 bases, and 8 bases had no gene match. The CDR3 here is CASSGLTGEAEAFF. The DNA for the CDR3 is TGCGCCAGCAGCGGCTTGACAGGGGAGGCTGAAGCTTTCTTT. Full variable domain (outside the CDR3, taken from reference TRBV5-1 and TRBJ1-1): KAGVTQTPRYLIKTRGQQVTLSCSPISGHRSVSWYQQTPGQGLQFLFEYFSETQRNKGNFPGRFSGRQFSNSRSEMNVSTLELGDSALYLCASSGLTGEAEAFFGQGTRLTVV.